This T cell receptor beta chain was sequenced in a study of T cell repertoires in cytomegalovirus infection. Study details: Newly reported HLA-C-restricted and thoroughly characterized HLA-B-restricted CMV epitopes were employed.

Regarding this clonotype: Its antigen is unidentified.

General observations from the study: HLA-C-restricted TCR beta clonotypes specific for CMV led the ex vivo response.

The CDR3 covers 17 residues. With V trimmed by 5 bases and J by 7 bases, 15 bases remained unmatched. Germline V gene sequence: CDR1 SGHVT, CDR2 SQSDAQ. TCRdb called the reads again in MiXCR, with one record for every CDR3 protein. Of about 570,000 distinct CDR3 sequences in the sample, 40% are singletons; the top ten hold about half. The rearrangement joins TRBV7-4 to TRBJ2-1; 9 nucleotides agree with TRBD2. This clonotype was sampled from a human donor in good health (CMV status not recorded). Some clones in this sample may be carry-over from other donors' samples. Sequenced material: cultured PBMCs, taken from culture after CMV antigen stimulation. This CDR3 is CASSAPWDSGSKNEQFF. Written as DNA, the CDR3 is TGTGCCAGCAGCGCTCCTTGGGATAGCGGGAGTAAAAATGAGCAGTTCTTC.